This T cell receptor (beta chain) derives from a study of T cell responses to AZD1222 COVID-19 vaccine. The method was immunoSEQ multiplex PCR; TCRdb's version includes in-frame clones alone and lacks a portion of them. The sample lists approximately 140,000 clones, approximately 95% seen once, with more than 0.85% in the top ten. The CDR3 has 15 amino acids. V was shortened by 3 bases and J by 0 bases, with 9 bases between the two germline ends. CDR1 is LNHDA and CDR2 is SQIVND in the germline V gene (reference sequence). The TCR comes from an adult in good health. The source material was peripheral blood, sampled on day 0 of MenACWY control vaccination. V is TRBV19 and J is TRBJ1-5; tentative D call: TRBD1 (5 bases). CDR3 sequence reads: CASSIRQTSNQPQHF. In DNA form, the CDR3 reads TGTGCCAGTAGTATCCGACAGACTAGCAATCAGCCCCAGCATTTT.